Sequencing of this T cell receptor (beta chain) was carried out in a study of read filtering for tumor transcriptome and immune sequencing. Looking at the study overall: Mean patient age was around 66 years, range roughly 40 to 80; around 17 male, roughly 14 female. After DNase treatment, RNA was made into whole-transcriptome libraries. Study-wide results and limits: In IR-seq, single-read clonotypes were approximately 79% of clonotypes but around 3.4% of reads.

About this clonotype itself: Its antigen is currently unknown.

J was trimmed by 0 bases and V by 0 bases; bases with no gene match: 8. Germline loops: CDR1 LNHNV, CDR2 YYDKDF (reference sequence). The CDR3 has 18 amino acids. From approximately 430 ng of RNA, a library with molecular barcoded alpha/delta and beta/gamma adaptors was made. TCRdb passed the reads through MiXCR, listing each CDR3 protein once. The profile covers approximately 62,000 distinct CDR3 sequences, with roughly 20% appearing a single time and under 13% taken by the ten largest. The clonotype was recovered from a donor aged 40 or over with multiple myeloma. Sequencing used a population of CD138-negative cells sorted from bone marrow. This chain uses TRBV15 with TRBJ2-7; 10 nucleotides match TRBD2. For the CDR3, the DNA is TGTGCCACCAGCAGAGAGGCTAGCGGGGGCCTCATCTCCTACGAGCAGTACTTC. It translates to CATSREASGGLISYEQYF.